Listed here are 2 T cell receptor beta chains from one sample, sequenced in a study of long-term antiretroviral therapy in people with HIV. immunoSEQ v3.0 was run at survey level. Clones were sequenced by immunoSEQ multiplex PCR, and TCRdb holds only the in-frame ones, with some missing. The top ten clones hold over 10% of a sample with around 13,000 clones, 80% of them seen once. The sequencing used unsorted PBMCs, collected 3.2 years before starting antiretroviral therapy. All receptors derive from a man in his forties with HIV.

This clone has a handful of counts. Written as DNA, the CDR3 is TGCGCCAGCAGTCTCTTAGCTACCGGGGAGCTGTTTTTT. Residues: CASSLLATGELFF. This chain uses TRBV10-1 with TRBJ2-2; D is uncertain. This CDR3 spans 13 amino acids. Germline CDR1 WNHNN, CDR2 SYGVQD (reference sequence). V was cut by 5 bases and J by 5 bases, with 9 bases left in between.

The chain combines TRBV7-8 with TRBJ1-4; TRBD1 matches at 9 bases. CDR1 and CDR2 (germline): SGHVS, FQNEAQ. V was clipped by 5 bases and J by 0 bases; unmatched bases: 7. This CDR3 is 17 amino acids long. The CDR3 coding sequence is TGTGCCAGCAGCCCCGGGACAGGGCTTGCAACTAATGAAAAACTGTTTTTT. Translating it yields CASSPGTGLATNEKLFF.